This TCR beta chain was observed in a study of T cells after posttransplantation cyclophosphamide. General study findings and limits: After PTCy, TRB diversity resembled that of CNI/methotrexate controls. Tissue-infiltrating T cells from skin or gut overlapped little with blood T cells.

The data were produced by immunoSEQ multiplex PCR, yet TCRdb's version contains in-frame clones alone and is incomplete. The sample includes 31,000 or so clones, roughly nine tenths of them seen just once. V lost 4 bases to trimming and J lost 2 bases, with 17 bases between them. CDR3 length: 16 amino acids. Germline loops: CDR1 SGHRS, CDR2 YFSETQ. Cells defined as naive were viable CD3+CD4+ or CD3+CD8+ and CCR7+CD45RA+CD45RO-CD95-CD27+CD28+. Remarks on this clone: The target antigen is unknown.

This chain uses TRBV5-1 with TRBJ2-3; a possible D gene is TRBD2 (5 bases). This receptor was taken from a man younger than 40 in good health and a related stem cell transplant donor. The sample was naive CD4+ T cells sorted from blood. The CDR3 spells CASSAPASRPTDTQYF. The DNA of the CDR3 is TGCGCCAGCAGCGCCCCTGCTAGCAGACCCACAGATACGCAGTATTTT.